The 19 T cell receptor beta chains presented below share a single source sample, sequenced in a study of blood T cell repertoires in COVID-19. The table came from immunoSEQ multiplex PCR; TCRdb's copy has only in-frame clones and leaves some out. The sample has fewer than 350,000 clones; approximately 85% are singletons. Sequenced material: peripheral blood. The source is a man in his late teens or twenties with active or convalescent COVID-19.

This rearrangement joins TRBV7-8 to TRBJ1-1; D is unresolved. From germline, CDR1 is SGHVS and CDR2 FQNEAQ. The germline V and J ends were trimmed by 0 bases and 0 bases, with 11 bases remaining between them. The CDR3 sequence is 16 residues long. The DNA for the CDR3 is TGTGCCAGCAGCTTAGCGATGCCGGGGATGAACACTGAAGCTTTCTTT. Protein: CASSLAMPGMNTEAFF.

This sequence joins TRBV12-2 and TRBJ2-7; the table names TRBD2, a call not compared with the DNA. TRBV12-2 is annotated as a pseudogene. This CDR3 region has 15 residues. Here the CDR3 reads CASRLARGAEYEQYF. CDR3 in DNA: TGTGCAAGTCGCTTAGCAAGAGGAGCGGAATACGAGCAGTACTTC.

The chain joins TRBV6-2 or TRBV6-3 to TRBJ1-5; TRBD1 aligns across 10 bases. From germline, CDR1 is MNHEY and CDR2 SVGEGT. Losses at the gene ends were 6 bases for V and 4 bases for J; bases not matched to a gene: 12. The CDR3 runs 17 residues. CDR3 in amino acids: CASSPRTGQGGNQPQHF. CDR3 nucleotide sequence: TGTGCCAGCAGCCCCCGGACAGGACAGGGGGGAAATCAGCCCCAGCATTTT.

This chain joins TRBV5-6 and TRBJ1-2; 9 bases are shared with TRBD1. V shed 5 bases, J shed 7 bases, and the junction held 12 bases outside the gene matches. The germline V gene has CDR1 SGHDT and CDR2 YYEEEE. The CDR3 has 15 residues. CDR3 in DNA: TGTGCCAGCAGTCACCAAGGACAGGGGTTTTCTGGCTACACCTTC. Translation: CASSHQGQGFSGYTF.

This chain links TRBV6-4 with TRBJ2-1; 11 bases map to TRBD2. CDR1 and CDR2 from the germline V gene are MRHNA and SNTAGT. V was clipped by 3 bases and J by 3 bases; unmatched bases: 4. This CDR3 contains 16 residues. The CDR3 DNA reads as TGTGCCAGCAGTGAAGCCGGGACTAGCGGCTACAATGAGCAGTTCTTC. Encoded protein: CASSEAGTSGYNEQFF.

This sequence joins TRBV2 and TRBJ2-1, with D maybe TRBD2 (6 bases). The V gene lost 11 bases and the J gene lost 5 bases, with 19 bases spanning the gap. This CDR3 has 14 residues. Looked up from germline, CDR1 is SNHLY and CDR2 is FYNNEI. CDR3 coding DNA: TGTGCCTGTCAAGGATTAGCGGACAACAATGAGCAGTTCTTC. Translating gives CACQGLADNNEQFF.

The chain joins TRBV7-9 to TRBJ1-4, with D tentatively TRBD1 (5 bases). Between the trimmed V and J ends, which lost 5 bases and 8 bases, there was a span of 12 bases. The CDR3 totals 13 residues. From germline, CDR1 is SEHNR and CDR2 FQNEAQ (reference sequence). The CDR3: CASSPRQSEKLFF. The CDR3 DNA sequence: TGTGCCAGCAGCCCCCGACAGTCAGAAAAACTGTTTTTT.

The chain carries TRBV19 and TRBJ1-2; D not resolved. CDR1 and CDR2 from the germline V gene are LNHDA and SQIVND (reference sequence). CDR3 size: 13 residues. Trimming removed 4 bases from V and 4 bases from J, with 10 bases in between. CDR3 loop: CASSTDYSYGYTF. CDR3 DNA sequence: TGTGCCAGTAGTACCGATTACTCCTATGGCTACACCTTC.

This chain links TRBV14 with TRBJ1-1, with a tentative D call TRBD1 (5 bases). The CDR3 length is 13 residues. Germline CDR1 is SGHDN and CDR2 is FVKESK. V was clipped by 4 bases and J by 6 bases, with 12 bases between them. The CDR3: CASSLRGHAEAFF. As DNA, the CDR3 is TGTGCCAGCAGCCTTCGCGGACACGCTGAAGCTTTCTTT.

The chain joins TRBV9 to TRBJ1-4, with TRBD1 matching 10 bases. This CDR3 comprises 15 residues. From germline, CDR1 is SGDLS and CDR2 YYNGEE. J gave up 7 bases and V 4 bases, and 7 bases lay outside the gene matches. The CDR3: CASSTSTGGGEKLFF. The CDR3 nucleotides are TGTGCCAGCAGCACGTCGACAGGGGGCGGTGAAAAACTGTTTTTT.

The V gene is TRBV27, the J gene TRBJ1-2; 10 nucleotides align to TRBD1. Germline assignment: CDR1 MNHEY and CDR2 SMNVEV (reference sequence). With 8 bases clipped from V and 5 bases from J, the junction kept 2 bases outside the gene matches. The CDR3 is 12 residues long. In DNA form, the CDR3 reads TGTGCCAGCCGGACAGGGGGGTATGGCTACACCTTC. Protein product: CASRTGGYGYTF.

This chain connects TRBV5-5 to TRBJ1-1; 12 positions agree with TRBD1. The CDR3 consists of 16 residues. Looked up from germline, CDR1 is SGHKS and CDR2 is YYEKEE (reference sequence). V was pared by 4 bases and J by 10 bases, with 14 bases of the junction left unmatched. CDR3 residues: CASSVTAGQGAWVAFF. The CDR3 bases are TGTGCCAGCAGCGTAACCGCGGGACAGGGGGCATGGGTAGCTTTCTTT. Filled out from reference TRBV5-5 and TRBJ1-1, the complete variable domain reads DAGVTQSPTHLIKTRGQQVTLRCSPISGHKSVSWYQQVLGQGPQFIFQYYEKEERGRGNFPDRFSARQFPNYSSELNVNALLLGDSALYLCASSVTAGQGAWVAFFGQGTRLTVV.

J is TRBJ2-7 and V is TRBV7-9, with TRBD1 identical over 9 bases. There are 15 residues in the CDR3. The germline CDR1 and CDR2 sequences are SEHNR and FQNEAQ (reference sequence). The V segment lost 5 bases and the J segment 1 base; nucleotides outside the gene matches: 6. CDR3 bases: TGTGCCAGCAGCCTCGGGACAGGGACGTCCTACGAGCAGTACTTC. Translated, it gives CASSLGTGTSYEQYF. Full variable domain (remainder filled in from reference TRBV7-9 and TRBJ2-7): DTGVSQNPRHKITKRGQNVTFRCDPISEHNRLYWYRQTLGQGPEFLTYFQNEAQLEKSRLLSDRFSAERPKGSFSTLEIQRTEQGDSAMYLCASSLGTGTSYEQYFGPGTRLTVT.

The V and J genes are TRBV5-1 and TRBJ2-7; 7 bases are shared with TRBD1. The CDR3 contains 13 residues. Germline V gene lookup returns CDR1 SGHRS and CDR2 YFSETQ. V lost 4 bases to trimming and J lost 5 bases; unmatched junction nucleotides: 6. DNA for the CDR3: TGCGCCAGCAGCGCCACAGGGGCAGACGAGCAGTACTTC. Residues: CASSATGADEQYF.

This clone was detected only once. The rearrangement links TRBV6-2 or TRBV6-3 to TRBJ1-5; 9 positions match TRBD1. V was clipped by 6 bases and J by 7 bases; unmatched bases: 13. The CDR3 contains 16 residues. Looked up from germline, CDR1 is MNHEY and CDR2 is SVGEGT. CDR3 residues: CASSRRGTGFDQPQHF. The CDR3 bases are TGTGCCAGCAGCCGCCGCGGGACAGGGTTCGACCAGCCCCAGCATTTT.

The chain links TRBV2 to TRBJ1-1; TRBD1 is a possible D gene (6 bases). CDR3 length equals 15 residues. V was pared by 7 bases and J by 1 base, with 16 bases between. Germline CDR1 is SNHLY and CDR2 is FYNNEI. DNA for the CDR3: TGTGCCAGCACGGAGGAACAGGGCGCGAACACTGAAGCTTTCTTT. Protein sequence: CASTEEQGANTEAFF.

The V and J genes are TRBV12-3 or TRBV12-4 and TRBJ1-2; 9 bases match TRBD1. The CDR3 has 13 residues. V lost 7 bases, J lost 10 bases, and 10 bases stayed unmatched. CDR3 nucleotide sequence: TGTGCCAGCAAACCGGGACAGGGAACTGTCTACACCTTC. It yields the protein CASKPGQGTVYTF.

The V call is TRBV19, the J call TRBJ1-6; 9 positions match TRBD1. This CDR3 is 17 amino acids long. Looked up from germline, CDR1 is LNHDA and CDR2 is SQIVND (reference sequence). The V and J ends lost 6 bases and 0 bases, in that order; junction bases with no gene match: 6. Written as DNA, the CDR3 is TGTGCCAGTAGGCTCACAGGGGGCCGCTCCTATAATTCACCCCTCCACTTT. Translation: CASRLTGGRSYNSPLHF.

The chain employs TRBV5-1 and TRBJ1-1; D perhaps matches TRBD1 (5 bases). The V gene lost 3 bases and the J gene lost 3 bases, with 9 bases spanning the gap. The length of the CDR3 is 13 residues. CDR1 SGHRS and CDR2 YFSETQ come from the germline V gene. The CDR3 DNA reads TGCGCCAGCAGCTCAACAGGAGACACTGAAGCTTTCTTT. Protein sequence: CASSSTGDTEAFF.